What follows are 3 T cell receptor beta chains derived from one specimen sequenced in a study of blood T cell repertoires in COVID-19. Produced via immunoSEQ multiplex PCR; TCRdb's table is partial and in-frame only. The profile shows some 320,000 clones, roughly 90% of them singletons. What was sequenced was PBMCs or T cells enriched from blood (not recorded which). Receptors originate from a man in his 60s who had recovered from COVID-19.

The rearrangement uses TRBV5-1 and TRBJ2-7; TRBD2 matches 7 bases. This CDR3 is built from 15 residues. The germline gives CDR1 SGHRS, CDR2 YFSETQ. Trimming cost V 4 bases and J 4 bases; bases outside gene matches: 11. The CDR3 here is CASSRIRGVAYEQYF. The CDR3 bases are TGCGCCAGCAGCCGAATCCGGGGGGTAGCTTACGAGCAGTACTTC.

V and J are TRBV3-1 (or the pseudogene TRBV3-2) and TRBJ1-6, with TRBD1 matching over 11 bases. This CDR3 has 16 residues. The V gene's germline CDR1 is LGHDT and CDR2 YNNKEL (reference sequence). J was trimmed by 7 bases and V by 6 bases; bases with no gene match: 8. In DNA form, the CDR3 reads TGTGCCAGCAGTCGGGACAGGGGGACGGGAAATTCACCCCTCCACTTT. Translating it yields CASSRDRGTGNSPLHF.

This chain uses TRBV3-1 (or the pseudogene TRBV3-2) with TRBJ1-1, with TRBD1 matching 8 bases. V shed 1 base and J 11 bases; nucleotides not matched to a gene: 9. Germline assignment: CDR1 LGHDT and CDR2 YNNKEL (reference sequence). The CDR3 is made up of 14 amino acids. In DNA, the CDR3 is TGTGCCAGCAGCCAAGCCGCAGGGACAGGAAGCGCTTTCTTT. Translated, it gives CASSQAAGTGSAFF.